One and the same sample provided the 10 T cell receptor beta chains below, sequenced in a study of cytotoxic CD8 clonotypes in ibrutinib-treated CLL. The protocol was immunoSEQ multiplex PCR, while the TCRdb copy is restricted to in-frame clones and leaves out a portion. The sample consists of 50,000 to 65,000 clones, 57% of them appearing once. Sequenced here: PBMCs, sampled after 12 months of ibrutinib treatment. The receptors stem from a human donor with chronic lymphocytic leukemia.

The chain carries TRBV27 and TRBJ1-4, with a possible D match to TRBD1 (5 bases). Trimming shortened V by 0 bases and J by 8 bases, and 13 bases separated the two germline ends. CDR1 is MNHEY, CDR2 SMNVEV, per germline (reference sequence). This CDR3 region has 15 residues. CDR3 DNA sequence: TGTGCCAGCAGTTTATCGATTCTGGACATCGAAAAACTGTTTTTT. It is translated as CASSLSILDIEKLFF.

J is TRBJ2-7 and V is TRBV19, with 9 bases aligning to TRBD1. With V trimmed by 6 bases and J by 2 bases, 5 bases remained unmatched. The CDR3 is 14 amino acids. The germline V gene encodes CDR1 LNHDA and CDR2 SQIVND (reference sequence). CDR3 protein: CASSHRGPPYEQYF. CDR3 nucleotide sequence: TGTGCCAGTAGCCACAGGGGGCCCCCCTACGAGCAGTACTTC.

CDR3 DNA: TGTGCCAGCAGCCCGGGACAGGGTGGTAACTATGGCTACACCTTC. It encodes CASSPGQGGNYGYTF. The V call is TRBV7-2, the J call TRBJ1-2; 9 bases are a match to TRBD1. The CDR3 length is 15 residues. J lost 1 base, V lost 5 bases, and 5 bases had no gene match. CDR1 SGHTA and CDR2 FQGNSA come from the germline V gene.

The chain has TRBV30 and TRBJ2-1; D may match TRBD1 or TRBD2 (5 bases each). This CDR3 is built from 13 residues. Germline CDR1 reads GTSNPN; CDR2 reads SVGIG (reference sequence). V lost 1 base, J lost 8 bases, and 12 bases lay in between. The CDR3 region is CAWSDGAGYEQFF. The CDR3 nucleotides read TGTGCCTGGAGTGATGGGGCGGGCTATGAGCAGTTCTTC.

The chain uses TRBV7-8 and TRBJ1-1; 8 nucleotides match TRBD1. The CDR3 contains 15 residues. V was pared by 5 bases and J by 0 bases, with 5 bases of the junction left unmatched. CDR1 is SGHVS, CDR2 FQNEAQ, per germline. CDR3: CASSLQGGMNTEAFF. CDR3 DNA sequence: TGTGCCAGCAGCCTACAGGGGGGCATGAACACTGAAGCTTTCTTT.

This chain joins TRBV6-5 and TRBJ1-2; D ambiguous. The V gene's germline CDR1 is MNHEY and CDR2 SVGAGI. Trimming shortened V by 4 bases and J by 6 bases, and 15 bases separated the two germline ends. This CDR3 has 14 residues. CDR3: CASSSRWWAHGYTF. The DNA for the CDR3 is TGTGCCAGCAGTTCCCGTTGGTGGGCTCATGGCTACACCTTC.

This sequence joins TRBV6-1 and TRBJ1-6; D ambiguous. The CDR3 has 15 amino acids. V was trimmed by 2 bases and J by 3 bases, leaving 8 bases between them. Germline values: CDR1 MNHNS, CDR2 SASEGT. DNA of the CDR3: TGTGCCAGCAGTGAAATTACGTACTATAATTCACCCCTCCACTTT. Translating it yields CASSEITYYNSPLHF.

The V gene is TRBV19, the J gene TRBJ2-1, with D perhaps TRBD1 (6 bases). V was pared by 2 bases and J by 12 bases, with 29 bases between. The CDR3 is 18 residues long. Germline V gene lookup returns CDR1 LNHDA and CDR2 SQIVND (reference sequence). The CDR3 is CASSITLNLGSGTKVQFF. CDR3 sequence (DNA): TGTGCCAGTAGTATAACTCTAAACCTCGGCTCGGGGACAAAGGTGCAGTTCTTC.

V gene TRBV6-1 combines with J gene TRBJ2-1; TRBD1 might be the D (5 bases). The germline gives CDR1 MNHNS, CDR2 SASEGT. The CDR3 extends over 15 amino acids. V lost 3 bases, J lost 5 bases, and 14 bases lay in between. The CDR3 coding sequence is TGTGCCAGCAGTGAGTGGGTCGGACAAAACAATGAGCAGTTCTTC. Translating gives CASSEWVGQNNEQFF.

This clone has a count of ten or more. The V and J genes are TRBV30 and TRBJ1-2; D unresolved. There are 14 residues in the CDR3. The V end was cut by 4 bases, the J end by 5 bases, with 17 bases between. CDR1 and CDR2 (germline): GTSNPN, SVGIG (reference sequence). The CDR3 region has the DNA TGTGCCTGGATCCCTGGCGAATCTTGTTATGGCTACACCTTC. This translates into CAWIPGESCYGYTF. Full variable domain (missing parts from reference TRBV30 and TRBJ1-2): SQTIHQWPATLVQPVGSPLSLECTVEGTSNPNLYWYRQAAGRGLQLLFYSVGIGQISSEVPQNLSASRPQDRQFILSSKKLLLSDSGFYLCAWIPGESCYGYTFGSGTRLTVV.